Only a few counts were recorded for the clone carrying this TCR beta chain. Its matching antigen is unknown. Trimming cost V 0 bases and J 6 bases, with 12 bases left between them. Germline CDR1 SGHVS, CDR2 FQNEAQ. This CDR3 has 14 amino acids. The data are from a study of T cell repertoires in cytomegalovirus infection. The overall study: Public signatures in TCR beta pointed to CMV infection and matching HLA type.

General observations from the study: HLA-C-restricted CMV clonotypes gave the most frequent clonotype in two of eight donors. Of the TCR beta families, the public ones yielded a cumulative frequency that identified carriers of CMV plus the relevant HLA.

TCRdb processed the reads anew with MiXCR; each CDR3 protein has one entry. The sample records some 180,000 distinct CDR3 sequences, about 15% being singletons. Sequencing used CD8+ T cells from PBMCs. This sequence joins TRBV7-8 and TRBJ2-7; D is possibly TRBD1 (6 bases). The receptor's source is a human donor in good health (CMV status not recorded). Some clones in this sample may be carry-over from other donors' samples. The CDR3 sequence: CASSLAFGQSEQYF. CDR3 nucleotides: TGTGCCAGCAGCTTAGCATTCGGACAGAGCGAGCAGTACTTC. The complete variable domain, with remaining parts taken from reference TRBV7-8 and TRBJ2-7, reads GAGVSQSPRYKVAKRGQDVALRCDPISGHVSLFWYQQALGQGPEFLTYFQNEAQLDKSGLPSDRFFAERPEGSVSTLKIQRTQQEDSAVYLCASSLAFGQSEQYFGPGTRLTVT.